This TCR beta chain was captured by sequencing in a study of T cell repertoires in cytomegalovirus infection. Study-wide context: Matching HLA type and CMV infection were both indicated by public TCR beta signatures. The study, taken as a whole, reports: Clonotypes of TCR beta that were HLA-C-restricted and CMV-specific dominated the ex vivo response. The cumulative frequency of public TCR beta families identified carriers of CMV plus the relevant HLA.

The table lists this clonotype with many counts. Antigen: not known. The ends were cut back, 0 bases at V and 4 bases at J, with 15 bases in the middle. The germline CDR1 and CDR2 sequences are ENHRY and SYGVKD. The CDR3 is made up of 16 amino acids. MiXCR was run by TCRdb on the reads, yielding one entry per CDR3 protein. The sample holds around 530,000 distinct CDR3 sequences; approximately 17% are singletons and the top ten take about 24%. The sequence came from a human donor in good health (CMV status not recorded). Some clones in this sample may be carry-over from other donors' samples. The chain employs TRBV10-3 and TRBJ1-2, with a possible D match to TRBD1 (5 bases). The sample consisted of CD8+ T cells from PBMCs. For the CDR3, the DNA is TGTGCCATCAGTGAGTCGCAGGGCGGGGGAGTCTATGGCTACACCTTC. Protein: CAISESQGGGVYGYTF.